This T cell receptor beta chain emerged from a study of shared clonotypes between healthy human individuals. Study-wide results and limits: The sharing of 4.5% to 5% of naive CD4 clonotypes was seen across several donors. Sampling used blood alone; tissue repertoires probably differ.

As for this clone: Its antigen is unknown.

V lost 2 bases to trimming and J lost 5 bases, with 6 bases between them. CDR3 length: 12 residues. Per germline, CDR1 GTSNPN and CDR2 SVGIG (reference sequence). TCRdb's copy holds only in-frame clones and misses some; the assay was immunoSEQ multiplex PCR. Of under 200,000 clones listed, 85% to 95% are singletons. The sample consisted of naive CD4+ T cells sorted from blood. As to subset: CD45RA+ positively selected. The TCR was taken from a woman in her 30s in good health. This chain links TRBV30 with TRBJ1-4, with D unresolved. The CDR3 loop reads CAWSRRNEKLFF. DNA of the CDR3: TGTGCCTGGAGTAGACGGAATGAAAAACTGTTTTTT.